This entry lists 18 T cell receptor beta chains sequenced from one sample in a study of blood T cell repertoires in COVID-19. Profiling relied on immunoSEQ multiplex PCR, and the TCRdb table lists in-frame clones only, not all of them. The sample shows around 200,000 clones, 70% to 90% of them seen only once. Specimen: peripheral blood. These receptors all come from a woman between 18 and 29 years old who had recovered from COVID-19.

The chain links TRBV5-1 to TRBJ2-7, with a tentative D call TRBD1 (6 bases). Per the germline V gene, CDR1 is SGHRS and CDR2 is YFSETQ. This CDR3 has 14 residues. V lost 0 bases and J 1 base, leaving 8 bases between the germline ends. The CDR3 DNA follows: TGCGCCAGCAGCTTGGTGCAGGGGTCCTACGAGCAGTACTTC. Translation: CASSLVQGSYEQYF.

The chain links TRBV3-1 (or the pseudogene TRBV3-2) to TRBJ1-2; D remains unclear. The V and J ends lost 0 bases and 4 bases respectively, with 12 bases between them. Germline V gene sequence: CDR1 LGHDT, CDR2 YNNKEL (reference sequence). This CDR3 has 15 amino acids. CDR3 nucleotides: TGTGCCAGCAGCCAAGATAACCCCAGGATCTATGGCTACACCTTC. Its protein is CASSQDNPRIYGYTF.

The chain uses TRBV21-1 and TRBJ2-7; the D segment call TRBD1 is taken from the table without a DNA check. TRBV21-1 is shown as a pseudogene. This CDR3 has 12 residues. CDR3 DNA sequence: TGTGCCAGCTGGACAGAAGGCTACGAGCAGTACTTC. Residues: CASWTEGYEQYF.

The chain is built from TRBV6-4 and TRBJ2-2; the D gene is possibly TRBD1 (6 bases). The CDR3 contains 14 residues. Germline V gives CDR1 MRHNA, CDR2 SNTAGT. The V end lost 4 bases, the J end lost 6 bases, and 12 bases lay between the germline ends. This CDR3 reads CASSVTGHSGELFF. The CDR3 DNA is TGTGCCAGCAGTGTCACAGGGCACTCCGGGGAGCTGTTTTTT.

The chain links TRBV19 to TRBJ2-2; 8 positions match TRBD2. J was trimmed by 4 bases and V by 0 bases; bases with no gene match: 4. CDR3 length: 16 residues. Germline loops: CDR1 LNHDA, CDR2 SQIVND (reference sequence). The DNA of the CDR3 is TGTGCCAGTAGTATAGATCGCCTAGCGGGCACCGGGGAGCTGTTTTTT. Translating gives CASSIDRLAGTGELFF.

This chain uses TRBV5-1 with TRBJ1-2; 8 positions agree with TRBD1. CDR1 is SGHRS and CDR2 is YFSETQ in the germline V gene. The CDR3 length is 13 residues. Germline trimming cut 2 bases from V and 6 bases from J; bases unmatched to any gene: 3. CDR3 DNA sequence: TGCGCCAGCAGCTTCATGACAGGGGATGGCTACACCTTC. Translating it yields CASSFMTGDGYTF.

The chain joins TRBV4-3 to TRBJ1-6, with D maybe TRBD1 (5 bases). Looked up from germline, CDR1 is LGHNA and CDR2 is YSLEER. V shed 5 bases and J shed 5 bases, with 10 bases lying between them. This CDR3 region has 14 residues. CDR3 bases: TGCGCCAGCAGCGGAGGGACCGATAATTCACCCCTCCACTTT. This translates into CASSGGTDNSPLHF.

The chain employs TRBV14 and TRBJ2-7; 8 nucleotides align to TRBD2. Germline V CDR1 and CDR2: SGHDN, FVKESK. This CDR3 comprises 16 residues. V lost 3 bases to trimming and J lost 2 bases; unmatched junction nucleotides: 9. Written as DNA, the CDR3 is TGTGCCAGCAGCCATGAAGTTCTAGCGGGCCCCTACGAGCAGTACTTC. It is translated as CASSHEVLAGPYEQYF.

V and J are TRBV6-5 and TRBJ2-5; tentative D call: TRBD2 (6 bases). The CDR3 sequence is 13 residues long. Germline CDR1 MNHEY, CDR2 SVGAGI. Trimming removed 3 bases from V and 4 bases from J, with 9 bases in between. CDR3 loop: CASSYGGSETQYF. The CDR3 DNA is TGTGCCAGCAGTTATGGGGGGTCAGAGACCCAGTACTTC.

The chain recombines TRBV14 with TRBJ2-5; possible D gene TRBD1, 6 bases. V was trimmed by 2 bases and J by 3 bases, leaving 16 bases between them. This CDR3 region has 16 residues. Germline lookup yields CDR1 SGHDN and CDR2 FVKESK. This CDR3 reads CASSQKTWTAKETQYF. The CDR3 DNA sequence: TGTGCCAGCAGCCAAAAAACTTGGACAGCAAAAGAGACCCAGTACTTC.

CDR3 protein: CASSPDREYFGYTF. The DNA of the CDR3 is TGTGCCAGCTCACCAGACAGGGAGTATTTTGGCTACACCTTC. V is TRBV18 and J is TRBJ1-2; TRBD1 aligns across 7 bases. Germline-derived CDR1 and CDR2 are KGHSH and LQKENI. V was pared by 2 bases and J by 7 bases, with 7 bases of the junction left unmatched. This CDR3 spans 14 amino acids.

The chain recombines TRBV29-1 with TRBJ2-1; D uncertain. Germline V gene sequence: CDR1 SQVTM, CDR2 ANQGSEA. The CDR3 totals 11 residues. The V gene lost 6 bases and the J gene lost 4 bases, with 7 bases spanning the gap. As DNA, the CDR3 is TGCAGCGTCCTTTATTACAATGAGCAGTTCTTC. It encodes CSVLYYNEQFF.

The chain carries TRBV9 and TRBJ2-7, with 11 positions matching TRBD2. Germline assignment: CDR1 SGDLS and CDR2 YYNGEE. The CDR3 is 14 residues long. V lost 6 bases to trimming and J lost 3 bases; unmatched junction nucleotides: 5. The CDR3 DNA is TGTGCCAGCACCCCAGGGACTAGCGGCTACGAGCAGTACTTC. It translates to CASTPGTSGYEQYF. The full variable domain, with the rest looked up from reference TRBV9 and TRBJ2-7, is DSGVTQTPKHLITATGQRVTLRCSPRSGDLSVYWYQQSLDQGLQFLIQYYNGEERAKGNILERFSAQQFPDLHSELNLSSLELGDSALYFCASTPGTSGYEQYFGPGTRLTVT.

The genes are TRBV14 and TRBJ1-6; no firm D call. Germline V gives CDR1 SGHDN, CDR2 FVKESK. The CDR3 covers 16 residues. Trimming shortened V by 2 bases and J by 0 bases, and 8 bases separated the two germline ends. The CDR3 protein is CASSQQRSSYNSPLHF. CDR3 DNA sequence: TGTGCCAGCAGCCAACAAAGGAGCTCCTATAATTCACCCCTCCACTTT. Filled out from reference TRBV14 and TRBJ1-6, the complete variable domain reads EAGVTQFPSHSVIEKGQTVTLRCDPISGHDNLYWYRRVMGKEIKFLLHFVKESKQDESGMPNNRFLAERTGGTYSTLKVQPAELEDSGVYFCASSQQRSSYNSPLHFGNGTRLTVT.

CDR3 in amino acids: CASSSAGGYEQYF. Here the CDR3 DNA reads TGTGCCAGCAGTTCAGCAGGAGGCTACGAGCAGTACTTC. The genes are TRBV27 and TRBJ2-7, with D tentatively TRBD2 (5 bases). Germline CDR1 reads MNHEY; CDR2 reads SMNVEV (reference sequence). The CDR3 is 13 amino acids. Trimming removed 4 bases from V and 3 bases from J, with 10 bases in between.

The chain links TRBV19 to TRBJ1-1, with D possibly being TRBD1 (5 bases). V was clipped by 3 bases and J by 1 base, with 6 bases between them. Germline V gene sequence: CDR1 LNHDA, CDR2 SQIVND (reference sequence). The CDR3 totals 13 residues. CDR3 bases: TGTGCCAGTAGTATGACAGCGAACACTGAAGCTTTCTTT. It translates to CASSMTANTEAFF.

This clone was seen only once. The CDR3 region has the DNA TGTGCCTGGAGTTTATGGGGGGGAGCCTACGAGCAGTACTTC. Protein sequence: CAWSLWGGAYEQYF. The chain joins TRBV30 to TRBJ2-7, with TRBD2 matching 7 bases. Trimming took 2 bases from V and 2 from J; bases not matched to a gene: 6. The length of the CDR3 is 14 residues. Germline V gives CDR1 GTSNPN, CDR2 SVGIG (reference sequence).

The count of this clone is one. This chain joins TRBV5-6 and TRBJ2-7; TRBD2 agrees at 11 bases. CDR3 size: 15 residues. Germline values: CDR1 SGHDT, CDR2 YYEEEE. V shed 3 bases, J shed 3 bases, and the junction held 5 bases outside the gene matches. Here the CDR3 reads CASSSSLAGGYEQYF. The CDR3 DNA reads TGTGCCAGCAGCTCCTCCCTAGCGGGGGGCTACGAGCAGTACTTC.